This TCR beta chain was obtained from a study of PD-L1 blockade in urothelial cancer. Sequenced by immunoSEQ multiplex PCR; TCRdb stores in-frame clones only, minus some. The table includes roughly 50,000 clones, 70% to 90% detected once. Regarding time point: pretreatment peripheral blood. The CDR3 loop spans 15 amino acids. Trimming cost V 4 bases and J 4 bases; bases outside gene matches: 6. CDR1 and CDR2 (germline): LNHNV, YYDKDF (reference sequence). The chain carries TRBV15 and TRBJ1-4; the match to TRBD1 covers 7 bases. The sample in question was PBMCs, obtained around atezolizumab (anti-PD-L1) treatment. The TCR sequence derives from a woman aged 60-75 years with urothelial cancer. The CDR3 loop is CATSTGGGRNEKLFF. The CDR3 DNA follows: TGTGCCACCAGCACCGGAGGGGGCCGTAATGAAAAACTGTTTTTT.